Here is one T cell receptor (beta chain) with its context. The same CDR3 can be traced to other DNA sequences in this sample. Using immunoSEQ multiplex PCR, the repertoire was profiled, and TCRdb retains in-frame clones only, with some absent. The sample records fewer than 250,000 clones, roughly 80% being singletons. These data belong to a study of blood T cell repertoires in COVID-19. Study at large: Acute-phase and convalescent COVID-19 samples originated in the United States, Italy and Spain.

V dropped 5 bases and J dropped 4 bases, with 13 bases sitting between them. Germline V gives CDR1 SGHDT, CDR2 YYEEEE. The CDR3 is made up of 13 amino acids. The sequenced sample consisted of peripheral blood. The chain employs TRBV5-6 and TRBJ2-7; weak D call: TRBD2 (5 bases). This clonotype was sampled from a woman in her fifties or sixties with acute or convalescent COVID-19. The CDR3 loop reads CASSLDRGYEQYF. The CDR3 nucleotides are TGTGCCAGCAGTCTTGATCGGGGATACGAGCAGTACTTC.